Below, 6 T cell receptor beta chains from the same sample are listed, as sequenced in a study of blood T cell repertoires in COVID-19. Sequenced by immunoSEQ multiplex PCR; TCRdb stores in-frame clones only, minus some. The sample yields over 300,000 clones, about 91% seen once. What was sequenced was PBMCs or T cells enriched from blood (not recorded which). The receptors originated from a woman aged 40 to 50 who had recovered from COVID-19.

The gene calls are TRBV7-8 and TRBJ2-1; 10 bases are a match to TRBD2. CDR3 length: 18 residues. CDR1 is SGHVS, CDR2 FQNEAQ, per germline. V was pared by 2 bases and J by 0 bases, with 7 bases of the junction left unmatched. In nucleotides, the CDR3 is TGTGCCAGCAGCTTACACGGGACTAGCGTGAGCTCCTACAATGAGCAGTTCTTC. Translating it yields CASSLHGTSVSSYNEQFF.

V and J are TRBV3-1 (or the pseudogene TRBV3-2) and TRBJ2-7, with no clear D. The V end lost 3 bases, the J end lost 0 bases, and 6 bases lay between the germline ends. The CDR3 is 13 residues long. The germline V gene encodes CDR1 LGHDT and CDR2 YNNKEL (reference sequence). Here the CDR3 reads CASSQGCSYEQYF. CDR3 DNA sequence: TGTGCCAGCAGCCAGGGCTGCTCCTACGAGCAGTACTTC.

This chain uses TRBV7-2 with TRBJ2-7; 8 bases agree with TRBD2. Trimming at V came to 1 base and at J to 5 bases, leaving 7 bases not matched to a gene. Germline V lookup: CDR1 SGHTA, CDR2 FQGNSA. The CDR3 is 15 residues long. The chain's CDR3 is CASSLVGLERHEQYF. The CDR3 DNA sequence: TGTGCCAGCAGCTTAGTGGGACTAGAAAGGCACGAGCAGTACTTC.

The chain's CDR3 is CASSDSFGPDAEAFF. CDR3 DNA: TGCGCCAGCAGTGACAGTTTTGGGCCAGACGCTGAAGCTTTCTTT. The genes are TRBV10-1 and TRBJ1-1, with D uncertain. V lost 3 bases and J 6 bases, leaving 17 bases between the germline ends. CDR3 length equals 15 residues. From germline, CDR1 is WNHNN and CDR2 SYGVQD (reference sequence).

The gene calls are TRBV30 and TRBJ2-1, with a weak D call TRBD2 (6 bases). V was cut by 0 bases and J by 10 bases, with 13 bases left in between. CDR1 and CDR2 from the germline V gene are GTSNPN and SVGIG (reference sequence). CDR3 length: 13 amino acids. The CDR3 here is CAWSVGGLGEQFF. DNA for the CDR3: TGTGCCTGGAGTGTTGGGGGGTTGGGAGAGCAGTTCTTC.

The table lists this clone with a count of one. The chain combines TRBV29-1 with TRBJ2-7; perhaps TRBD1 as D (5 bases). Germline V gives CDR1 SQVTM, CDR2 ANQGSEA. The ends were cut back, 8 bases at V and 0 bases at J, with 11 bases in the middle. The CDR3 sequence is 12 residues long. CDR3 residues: CSFRAISYEQYF. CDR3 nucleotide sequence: TGCAGCTTCAGGGCCATCTCCTACGAGCAGTACTTC.